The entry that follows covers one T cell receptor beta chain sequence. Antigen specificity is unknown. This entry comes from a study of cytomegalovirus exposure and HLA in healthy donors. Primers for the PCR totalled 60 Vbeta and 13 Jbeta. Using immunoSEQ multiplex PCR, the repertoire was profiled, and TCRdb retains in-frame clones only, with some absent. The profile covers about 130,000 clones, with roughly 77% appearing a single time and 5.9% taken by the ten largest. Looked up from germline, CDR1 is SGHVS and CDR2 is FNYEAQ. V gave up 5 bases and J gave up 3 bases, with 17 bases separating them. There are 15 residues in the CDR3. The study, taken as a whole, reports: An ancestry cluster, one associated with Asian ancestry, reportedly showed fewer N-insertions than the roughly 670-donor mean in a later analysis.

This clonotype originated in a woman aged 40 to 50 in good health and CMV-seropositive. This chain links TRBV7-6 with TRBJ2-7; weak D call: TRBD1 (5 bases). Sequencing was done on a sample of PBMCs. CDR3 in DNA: TGTGCCAGCAGCGAAGGGGTAGGGGCCAACTACGAGCAGTACTTC. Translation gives CASSEGVGANYEQYF.